These 5 T cell receptor beta chains originate from one sample sequenced in a study of shared clonotypes between healthy human individuals. CD45RO negativity and positive selection for CCR7 defined naive CD8 cells, a population that excluded terminally differentiated effector memory CD45RA+ cells. Clones were sequenced by immunoSEQ multiplex PCR, and TCRdb holds only the in-frame ones, with some missing. This sample has fewer than 1 million clones; 96% occur once, and the top ten carry about 0.25%. Material for sequencing was naive CD8+ T cells sorted from blood. The receptors stem from a man aged 30 to 45 in good health.

The rearrangement links TRBV27 to TRBJ2-5; D is perhaps TRBD1 (7 bases). Germline V lookup: CDR1 MNHEY, CDR2 SMNVEV (reference sequence). The CDR3 runs to 12 residues. V was cut by 5 bases and J by 6 bases, with 10 bases left in between. The chain's CDR3 is CASSQGGKTQYF. CDR3 bases: TGTGCCAGCAGTCAGGGGGGAAAGACCCAGTACTTC.

The chain combines TRBV4-1 with TRBJ2-7; the D gene is possibly TRBD1 (7 bases). CDR3 size: 16 residues. The V end lost 4 bases, the J end lost 4 bases, and 20 bases lay between the germline ends. Germline CDR1 is MGHRA and CDR2 is YSYEKL. The CDR3: CASSPPRGTEAYEQYF. For the CDR3, the DNA is TGCGCCAGCAGCCCCCCACGGGGGACAGAGGCTTACGAGCAGTACTTC.

The rearrangement links TRBV27 to TRBJ2-1; D gene uncertain. Looked up from germline, CDR1 is MNHEY and CDR2 is SMNVEV (reference sequence). The V gene lost 4 bases and the J gene lost 7 bases, with 11 bases spanning the gap. The CDR3 loop spans 13 amino acids. CDR3 in amino acids: CASSSRQGNEQFF. In nucleotides, the CDR3 is TGTGCCAGCAGTTCGAGGCAAGGTAATGAGCAGTTCTTC.

The rearrangement uses TRBV5-1 and TRBJ2-5, with 8 nucleotides matching TRBD1. Germline CDR1 is SGHRS and CDR2 is YFSETQ. The V and J ends lost 0 bases and 6 bases, in that order; junction bases with no gene match: 7. The CDR3 covers 15 residues. In nucleotides, the CDR3 is TGCGCCAGCAGCTTGGAGCAGGGGGCCTGGAAGACCCAGTACTTC. Translated, it gives CASSLEQGAWKTQYF.

The chain combines TRBV9 with TRBJ2-7; D remains ambiguous. Looked up from germline, CDR1 is SGDLS and CDR2 is YYNGEE. The germline V and J ends were trimmed by 1 base and 1 base, with 12 bases remaining between them. The CDR3 loop spans 15 amino acids. CDR3: CASSVYPGSSYEQYF. The CDR3 bases are TGTGCCAGCAGCGTATACCCCGGTTCTTCCTACGAGCAGTACTTC. Full variable domain (outside the CDR3, taken from reference TRBV9 and TRBJ2-7): DSGVTQTPKHLITATGQRVTLRCSPRSGDLSVYWYQQSLDQGLQFLIQYYNGEERAKGNILERFSAQQFPDLHSELNLSSLELGDSALYFCASSVYPGSSYEQYFGPGTRLTVT.